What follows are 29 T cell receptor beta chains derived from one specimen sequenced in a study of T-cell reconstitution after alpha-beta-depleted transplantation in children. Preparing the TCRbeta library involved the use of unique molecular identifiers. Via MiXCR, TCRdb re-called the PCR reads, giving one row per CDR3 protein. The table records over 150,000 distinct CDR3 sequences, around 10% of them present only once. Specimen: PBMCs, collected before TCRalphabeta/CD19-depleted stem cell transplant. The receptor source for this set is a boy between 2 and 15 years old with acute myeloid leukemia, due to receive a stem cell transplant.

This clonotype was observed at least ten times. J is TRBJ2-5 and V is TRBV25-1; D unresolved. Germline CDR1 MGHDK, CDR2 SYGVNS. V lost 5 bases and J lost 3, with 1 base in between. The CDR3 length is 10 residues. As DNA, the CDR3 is TGTGCCAGCAGTAAAGAGACCCAGTACTTC. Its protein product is CASSKETQYF.

The chain's CDR3 is CASRRSGGAGELFF. The CDR3 region has the DNA TGTGCCAGCAGACGTTCCGGGGGGGCGGGGGAGCTGTTTTTT. V and J are TRBV6-1 and TRBJ2-2; 8 positions match TRBD2. This CDR3 spans 14 amino acids. Germline V gene lookup returns CDR1 MNHNS and CDR2 SASEGT. V shed 6 bases and J 8 bases; nucleotides not matched to a gene: 8.

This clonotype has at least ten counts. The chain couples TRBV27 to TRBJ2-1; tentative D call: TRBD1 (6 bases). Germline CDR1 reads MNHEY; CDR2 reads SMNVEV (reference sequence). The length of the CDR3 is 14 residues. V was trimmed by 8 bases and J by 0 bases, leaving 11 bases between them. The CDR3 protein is CASWGPRSYNEQFF. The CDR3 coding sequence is TGTGCCAGCTGGGGGCCCCGCTCCTACAATGAGCAGTTCTTC.

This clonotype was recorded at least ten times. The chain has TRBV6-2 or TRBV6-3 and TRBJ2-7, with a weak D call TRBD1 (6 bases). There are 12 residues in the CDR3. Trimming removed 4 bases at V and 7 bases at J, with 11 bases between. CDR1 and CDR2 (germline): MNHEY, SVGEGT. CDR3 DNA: TGTGCCAGCAGTTTGACAGGTAAAGAGCAGTACTTC. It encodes CASSLTGKEQYF.

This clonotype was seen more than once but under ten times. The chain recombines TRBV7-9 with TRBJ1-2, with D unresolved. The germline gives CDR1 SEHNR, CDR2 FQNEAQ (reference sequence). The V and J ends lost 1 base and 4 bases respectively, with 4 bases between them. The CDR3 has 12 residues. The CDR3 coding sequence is TGTGCCAGCAGCTTAGGATTCTATGGCTACACCTTC. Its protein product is CASSLGFYGYTF. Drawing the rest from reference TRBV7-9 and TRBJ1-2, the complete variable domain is DTGVSQNPRHKITKRGQNVTFRCDPISEHNRLYWYRQTLGQGPEFLTYFQNEAQLEKSRLLSDRFSAERPKGSFSTLEIQRTEQGDSAMYLCASSLGFYGYTFGSGTRLTVV.

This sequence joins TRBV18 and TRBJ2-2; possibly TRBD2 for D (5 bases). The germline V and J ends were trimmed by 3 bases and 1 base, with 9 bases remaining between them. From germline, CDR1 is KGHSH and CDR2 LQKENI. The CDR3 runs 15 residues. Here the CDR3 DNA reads TGTGCCAGCTCACCTCAAAGCGGGAACACCGGGGAGCTGTTTTTT. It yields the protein CASSPQSGNTGELFF.

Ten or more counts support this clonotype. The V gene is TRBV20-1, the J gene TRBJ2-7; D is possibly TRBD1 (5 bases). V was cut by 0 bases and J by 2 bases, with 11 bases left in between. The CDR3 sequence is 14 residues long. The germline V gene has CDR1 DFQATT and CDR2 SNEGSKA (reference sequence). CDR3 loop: CSARDPRVPYEQYV. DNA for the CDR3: TGCAGTGCTAGAGATCCCAGGGTTCCCTACGAGCAGTACGTC.

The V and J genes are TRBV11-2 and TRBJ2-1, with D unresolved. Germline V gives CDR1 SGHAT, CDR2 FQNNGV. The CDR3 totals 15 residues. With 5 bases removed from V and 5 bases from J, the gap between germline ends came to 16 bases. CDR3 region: CASSLRPLEDNEQFF. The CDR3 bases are TGTGCCAGCAGCCTACGACCGCTAGAAGACAATGAGCAGTTCTTC.

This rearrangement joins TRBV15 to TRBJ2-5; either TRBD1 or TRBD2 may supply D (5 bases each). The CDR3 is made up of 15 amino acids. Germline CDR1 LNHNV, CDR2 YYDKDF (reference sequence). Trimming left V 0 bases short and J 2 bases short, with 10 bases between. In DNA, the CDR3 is TGTGCCACCAGCAGAGATCACTGGGGGCAAGAGACCCAGTACTTC. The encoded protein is CATSRDHWGQETQYF.

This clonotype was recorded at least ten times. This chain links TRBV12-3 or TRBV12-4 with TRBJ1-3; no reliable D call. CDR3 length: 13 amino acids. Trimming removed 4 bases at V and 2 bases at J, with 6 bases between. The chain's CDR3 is CASSYVAGNTIYF. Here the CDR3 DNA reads TGTGCCAGCAGTTACGTCGCTGGAAACACCATATATTTT.

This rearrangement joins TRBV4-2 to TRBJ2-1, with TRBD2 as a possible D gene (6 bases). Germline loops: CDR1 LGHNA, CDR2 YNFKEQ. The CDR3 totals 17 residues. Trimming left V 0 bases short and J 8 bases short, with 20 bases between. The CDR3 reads CASSQEGGIRGGDEQFF. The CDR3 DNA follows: TGTGCCAGCAGCCAAGAAGGCGGGATTAGGGGTGGGGATGAGCAGTTCTTC.

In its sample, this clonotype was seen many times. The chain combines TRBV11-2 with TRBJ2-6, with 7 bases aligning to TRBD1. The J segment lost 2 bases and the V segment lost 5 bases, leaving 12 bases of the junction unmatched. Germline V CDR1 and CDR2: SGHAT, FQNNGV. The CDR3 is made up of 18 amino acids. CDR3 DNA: TGTGCCAGCAGCCGAAGACAGGGATTCCCGACTGGGGCCAACGTCCTGACTTTC. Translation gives CASSRRQGFPTGANVLTF.

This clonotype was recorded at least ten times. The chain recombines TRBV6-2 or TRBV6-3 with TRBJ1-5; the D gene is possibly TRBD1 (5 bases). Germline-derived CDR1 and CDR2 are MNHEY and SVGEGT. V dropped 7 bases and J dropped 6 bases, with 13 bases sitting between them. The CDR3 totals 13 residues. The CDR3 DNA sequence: TGTGCCAGCACCGATCGGGGGAGTCAGCCCCAGCATTTT. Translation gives CASTDRGSQPQHF.

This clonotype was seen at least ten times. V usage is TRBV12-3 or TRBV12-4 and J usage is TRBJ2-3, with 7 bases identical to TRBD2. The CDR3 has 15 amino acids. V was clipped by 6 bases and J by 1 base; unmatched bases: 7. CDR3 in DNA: TGTGCCAGCAGCGCCCCGGGGGGTGGCACAGATACGCAGTATTTT. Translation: CASSAPGGGTDTQYF.

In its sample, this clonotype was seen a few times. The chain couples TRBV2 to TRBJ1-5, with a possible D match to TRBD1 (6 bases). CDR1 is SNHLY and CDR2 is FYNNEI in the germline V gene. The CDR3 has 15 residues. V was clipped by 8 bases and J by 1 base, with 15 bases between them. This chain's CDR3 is CASGGGANSNQPQHF. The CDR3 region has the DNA TGTGCCAGCGGTGGGGGGGCTAACAGCAATCAGCCCCAGCATTTT.

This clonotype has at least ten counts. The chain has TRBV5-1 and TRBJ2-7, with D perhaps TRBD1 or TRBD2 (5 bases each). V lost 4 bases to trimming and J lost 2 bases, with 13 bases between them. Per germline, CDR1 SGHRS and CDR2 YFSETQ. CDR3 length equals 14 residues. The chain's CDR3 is CASSVPGRTYEQYF. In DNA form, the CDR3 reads TGCGCCAGCAGCGTCCCGGGACGGACCTACGAGCAGTACTTC. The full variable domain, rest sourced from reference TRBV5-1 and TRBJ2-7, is KAGVTQTPRYLIKTRGQQVTLSCSPISGHRSVSWYQQTPGQGLQFLFEYFSETQRNKGNFPGRFSGRQFSNSRSEMNVSTLELGDSALYLCASSVPGRTYEQYFGPGTRLTVT.

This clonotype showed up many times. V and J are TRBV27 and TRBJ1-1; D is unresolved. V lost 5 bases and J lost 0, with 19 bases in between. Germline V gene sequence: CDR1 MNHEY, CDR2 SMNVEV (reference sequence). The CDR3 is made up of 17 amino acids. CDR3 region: CASSLFWGREVNTEAFF. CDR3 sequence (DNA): TGTGCCAGCAGTCTGTTCTGGGGTAGGGAGGTGAACACTGAAGCTTTCTTT.

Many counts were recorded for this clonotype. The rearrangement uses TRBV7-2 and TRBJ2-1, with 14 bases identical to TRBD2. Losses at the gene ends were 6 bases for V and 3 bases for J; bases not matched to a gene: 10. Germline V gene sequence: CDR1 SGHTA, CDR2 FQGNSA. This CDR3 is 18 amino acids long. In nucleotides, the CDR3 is TGTGCCAGCAGGAGCGAGGGGACTAGCGGGGGAAACTACAATGAGCAGTTCTTC. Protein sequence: CASRSEGTSGGNYNEQFF.

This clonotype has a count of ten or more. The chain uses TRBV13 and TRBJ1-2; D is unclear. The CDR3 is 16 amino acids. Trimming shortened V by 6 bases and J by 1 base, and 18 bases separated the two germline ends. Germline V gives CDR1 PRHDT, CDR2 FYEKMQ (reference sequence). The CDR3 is CASRTASVPLNYGYTF. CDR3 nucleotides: TGTGCCAGCAGAACCGCCTCGGTGCCTCTTAACTATGGCTACACCTTC.

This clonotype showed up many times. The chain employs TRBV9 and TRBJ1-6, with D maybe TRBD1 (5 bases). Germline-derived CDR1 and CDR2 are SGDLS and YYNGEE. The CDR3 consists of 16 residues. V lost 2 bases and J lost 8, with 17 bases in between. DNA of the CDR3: TGTGCCAGCAGCGTGGGACTTTTTCAGGACCATTCACCCCTCCACTTT. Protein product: CASSVGLFQDHSPLHF.

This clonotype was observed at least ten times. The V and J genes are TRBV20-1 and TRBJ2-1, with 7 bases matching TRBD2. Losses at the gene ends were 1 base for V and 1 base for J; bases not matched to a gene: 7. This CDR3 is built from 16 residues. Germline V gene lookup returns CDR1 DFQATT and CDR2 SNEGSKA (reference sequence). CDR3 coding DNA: TGCAGTGCTAGAGTTTGGGGCGGGAGTTCCTACAATGAGCAGTTCTTC. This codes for CSARVWGGSSYNEQFF.

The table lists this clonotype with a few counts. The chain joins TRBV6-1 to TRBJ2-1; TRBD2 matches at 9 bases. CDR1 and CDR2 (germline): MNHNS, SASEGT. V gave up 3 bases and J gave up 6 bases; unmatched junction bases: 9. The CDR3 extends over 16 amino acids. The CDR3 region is CASSEGVAGAGNEQFF. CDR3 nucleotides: TGTGCCAGCAGTGAGGGAGTAGCGGGAGCAGGCAATGAGCAGTTCTTC.

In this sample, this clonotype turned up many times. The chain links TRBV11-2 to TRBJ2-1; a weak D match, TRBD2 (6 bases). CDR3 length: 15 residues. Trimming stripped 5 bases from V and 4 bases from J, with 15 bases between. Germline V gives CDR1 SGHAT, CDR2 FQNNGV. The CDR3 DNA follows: TGTGCCAGCAGCCCCCGGAGGGCGGGATACAATGAGCAGTTCTTC. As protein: CASSPRRAGYNEQFF.

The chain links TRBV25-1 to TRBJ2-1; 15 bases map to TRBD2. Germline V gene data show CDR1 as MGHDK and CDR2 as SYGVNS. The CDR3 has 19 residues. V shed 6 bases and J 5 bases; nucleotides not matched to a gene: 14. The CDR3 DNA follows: TGTGCCAGCAGGAGAGGCCGGACTAGCGGGAGGGCCATCGACAATGAGCAGTTCTTC. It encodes CASRRGRTSGRAIDNEQFF.

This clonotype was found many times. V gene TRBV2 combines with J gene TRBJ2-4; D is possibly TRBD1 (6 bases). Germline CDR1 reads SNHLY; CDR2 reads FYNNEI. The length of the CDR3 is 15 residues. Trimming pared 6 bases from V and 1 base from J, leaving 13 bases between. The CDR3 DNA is TGTGCCAGCAGCGATAAAAGGGGGGCCAAAAACATTCAGTACTTC. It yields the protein CASSDKRGAKNIQYF.

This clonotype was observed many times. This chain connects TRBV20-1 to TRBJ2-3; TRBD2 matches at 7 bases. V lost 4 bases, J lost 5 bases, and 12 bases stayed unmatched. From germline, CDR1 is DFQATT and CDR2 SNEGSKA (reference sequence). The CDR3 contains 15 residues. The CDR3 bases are TGCAGTGCTATTCGGGCCAGCGGGATTAGAGATACGCAGTATTTT. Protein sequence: CSAIRASGIRDTQYF.

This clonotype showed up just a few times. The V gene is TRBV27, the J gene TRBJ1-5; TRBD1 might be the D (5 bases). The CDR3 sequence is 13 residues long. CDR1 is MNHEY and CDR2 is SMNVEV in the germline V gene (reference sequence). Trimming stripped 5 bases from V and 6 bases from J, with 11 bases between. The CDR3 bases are TGTGCCAGCAGTGGGACTTGGCGTCAGCCCCAGCATTTT. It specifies CASSGTWRQPQHF.

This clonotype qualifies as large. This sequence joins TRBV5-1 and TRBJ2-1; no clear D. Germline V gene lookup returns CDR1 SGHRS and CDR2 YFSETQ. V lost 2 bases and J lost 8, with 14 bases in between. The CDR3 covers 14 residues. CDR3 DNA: TGCGCCAGCAGCTTATTAGATATGGCTCATGAGCAGTTCTTC. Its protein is CASSLLDMAHEQFF.

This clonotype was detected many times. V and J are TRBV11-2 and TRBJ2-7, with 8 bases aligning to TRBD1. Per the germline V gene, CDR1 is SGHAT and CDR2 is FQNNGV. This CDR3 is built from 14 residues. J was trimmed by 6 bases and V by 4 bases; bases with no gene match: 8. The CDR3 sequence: CASSSWDRSSEQYF. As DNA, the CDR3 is TGTGCCAGCAGCTCCTGGGACAGGAGTTCCGAGCAGTACTTC. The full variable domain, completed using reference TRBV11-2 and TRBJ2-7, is EAGVAQSPRYKIIEKRQSVAFWCNPISGHATLYWYQQILGQGPKLLIQFQNNGVVDDSQLPKDRFSAERLKGVDSTLKIQPAKLEDSAVYLCASSSWDRSSEQYFGPGTRLTVT.